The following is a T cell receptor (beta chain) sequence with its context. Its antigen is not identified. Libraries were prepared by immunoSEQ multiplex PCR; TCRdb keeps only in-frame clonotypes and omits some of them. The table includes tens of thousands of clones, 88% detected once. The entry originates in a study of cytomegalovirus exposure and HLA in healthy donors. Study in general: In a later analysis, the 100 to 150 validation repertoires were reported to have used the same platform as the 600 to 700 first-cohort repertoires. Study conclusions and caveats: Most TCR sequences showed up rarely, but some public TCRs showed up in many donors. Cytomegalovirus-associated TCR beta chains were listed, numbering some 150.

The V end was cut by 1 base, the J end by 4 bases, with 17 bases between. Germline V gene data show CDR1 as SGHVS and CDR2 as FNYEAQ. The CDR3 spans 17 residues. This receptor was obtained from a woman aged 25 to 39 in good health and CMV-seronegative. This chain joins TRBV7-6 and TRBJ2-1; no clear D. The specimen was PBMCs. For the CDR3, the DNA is TGTGCCAGCAGCTTAGGAACTGGCGGCAGTCGATACAATGAGCAGTTCTTC. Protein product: CASSLGTGGSRYNEQFF.